This TCR beta chain was documented in a study of cytomegalovirus exposure and HLA in healthy donors. Study at large: There were approximately 85 million unique TCRs (from HLA-typed donors) in an early data release. Study results and caveats: Analysis was carried out at a later point, and it linked a missense DCLRE1C variant to TCR beta V- and J-gene trimming. Common viral pathogens were later found to be apparently linked to several of the most significant clusters.

The PCR ran on 60 Vbeta and 13 Jbeta primers. TCRdb's table, derived via immunoSEQ multiplex PCR, lists solely in-frame clones and lacks some. The data show 100,000 to 150,000 clones, 50% to 75% seen once. V was trimmed by 4 bases and J by 13 bases, leaving 8 bases between them. The V gene's germline CDR1 is MNHEY and CDR2 SVGAGI. The CDR3 has 11 residues. Comment on this clone: Its matching antigen is unknown.

V gene TRBV6-5 combines with J gene TRBJ2-6; D is unclear. The sequence came from a woman between 40 and 55 years old in good health and CMV-seropositive. The sequenced sample was PBMCs. For the CDR3, the DNA is TGTGCCAGCAGTTCAGCCGGGGTCCTGACTTTC. Its translation is CASSSAGVLTF.